The T cell receptor beta chain under discussion was sequenced for a study of response to subunit inactivated influenza vaccine. General study points: It was suggested by the authors that few new T cells are recruited by each seasonal influenza vaccination.

From the RT-PCR reads, TCRdb called clonotypes with MiXCR, one entry per CDR3 protein. Counted here are about 520,000 distinct CDR3 sequences, around 25% occurring once; the ten biggest clones make up 1.5% to 2%. Germline CDR1 LGHNA, CDR2 YSLEER. Trimming took off 1 base at V and 2 bases at J, with 12 bases between the two ends. The CDR3 runs 15 residues. With regard to this clonotype: What it binds is not known.

This chain links TRBV4-3 with TRBJ2-7, with D possibly TRBD1 on 5 matching bases. Sequenced here: CD4+ T cells sorted from PBMCs, sampled 4 to 6 days after vaccination. The sequence was obtained from a man aged 45 to 65 who received an inactivated influenza vaccine. The DNA for the CDR3 is TGCGCCAGCAGCCAAGGACAGTCCGAGACCTACGAGCAGTACTTC. Protein product: CASSQGQSETYEQYF.